The clone carrying this T cell receptor (beta chain) was detected only a few times. The antigen is unknown. The sample originates from a study of CD8+ T cells in alopecia areata. As for the study in general: Oral tofacitinib (5 to 10 mg twice daily) was administered to treated patients. Patients in the study were on tofacitinib for 6 to 18 months, then off it for 6 months.

As to treatment: oral pan-JAK inhibitor, 5-10 mg twice daily. Following extraction, RNA underwent reverse transcription to cDNA, which served as the sequencing template. Sequencing was performed with immunoSEQ multiplex PCR; in TCRdb, only in-frame clones are kept and a portion is missing. Here the sample spans tens of thousands of clones, approximately 66% being singletons. Whole-study results and caveats: Within the top 100, expanded CD8+ clones significantly decreased with tofacitinib, as did scalp clonality.

The starting material was CD8+ T cells sorted from blood, obtained at week 24, from a patient treated with tofacitinib. This receptor was obtained from a human donor with alopecia areata.

The chain's CDR3 is CASSLDAKSQPQHF. In nucleotides, the CDR3 is TGTGCCAGCAGCCTAGATGCCAAAAGTCAGCCCCAGCATTTT. This chain connects TRBV7-9 to TRBJ1-5; D unclear. The CDR3 covers 14 residues. In germline, CDR1 is SEHNR, CDR2 FQNEAQ (reference sequence). V was clipped by 5 bases and J by 6 bases, with 14 bases between them.